This T cell receptor (beta chain) was profiled in a study of a mutant IDH1 vaccine in newly diagnosed glioma. Study as a whole: Prior therapy was radiotherapy, temozolomide, or both; most received both.

The sample's time point: week 5, during vaccination. Alongside topical imiquimod, each dose of vaccine comprised 300 ug of mutant IDH1 20-mer peptide. The assay was immunoSEQ multiplex PCR, and TCRdb's table has in-frame clones only and misses some. The sample consists of 50,000 or so clones, approximately 79% of them appearing once. This clone has a single count. Its antigen is as yet unknown. This sequence was found in a woman aged 45-59 years with glioma. Sequences were derived from PBMCs, sampled from a glioma patient whose treatment included an IDH1 peptide vaccine.

The CDR3 nucleotides are TGTGCCAGTAGTATAGGGCAGACGAACACTGAAGCTTTCTTT. Amino acids: CASSIGQTNTEAFF. V usage is TRBV19 and J usage is TRBJ1-1, with D uncertain. CDR3 size: 14 residues. The V and J ends lost 1 base and 1 base respectively, with 7 bases between them. Germline V lookup: CDR1 LNHDA, CDR2 SQIVND (reference sequence). The full variable domain, in which reference TRBV19 and TRBJ1-1 provide the parts outside the CDR3, is DGGITQSPKYLFRKEGQNVTLSCEQNLNHDAMYWYRQDPGQGLRLIYYSQIVNDFQKGDIAEGYSVSREKKESFPLTVTSAQKNPTAFYLCASSIGQTNTEAFFGQGTRLTVV.